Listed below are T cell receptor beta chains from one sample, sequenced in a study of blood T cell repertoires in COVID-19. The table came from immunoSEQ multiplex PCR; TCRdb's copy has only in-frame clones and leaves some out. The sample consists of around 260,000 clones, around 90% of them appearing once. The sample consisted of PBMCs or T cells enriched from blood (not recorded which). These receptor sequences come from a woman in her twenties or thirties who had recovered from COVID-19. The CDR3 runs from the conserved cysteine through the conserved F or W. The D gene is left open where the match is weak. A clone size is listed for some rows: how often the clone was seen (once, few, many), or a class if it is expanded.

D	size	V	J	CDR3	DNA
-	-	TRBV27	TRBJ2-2	CASSLRGIGELFF	TGTGCCAGCAGTCTCAGGGGTATCGGGGAGCTGTTTTTT
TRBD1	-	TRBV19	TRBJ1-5	CASQGAGQPQHF	TGTGCCAGCCAGGGGGCCGGTCAGCCCCAGCATTTT
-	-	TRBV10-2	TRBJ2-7	CASSDSVYEQYF	TGCGCCAGCAGTGACAGTGTTTACGAGCAGTACTTC
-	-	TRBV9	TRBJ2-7	CASSVEDSSYEQYF	TGTGCCAGCAGCGTAGAGGACAGCTCCTACGAGCAGTACTTC
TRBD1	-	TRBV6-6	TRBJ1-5	CASSNRGPSNQPQHF	TGTGCCAGCAGCAACAGGGGCCCAAGCAATCAGCCCCAGCATTTT
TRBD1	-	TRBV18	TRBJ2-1	CASSPGTGRGEQFF	TGTGCCAGCTCACCCGGGACAGGCCGCGGGGAGCAGTTCTTC
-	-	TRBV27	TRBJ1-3	CASREYAGNTIYF	TGTGCCAGCAGGGAGTACGCTGGAAACACCATATATTTT
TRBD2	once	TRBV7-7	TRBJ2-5	CASGGPTGSETQYF	TGTGCTAGCGGGGGCCCCACAGGGTCAGAGACCCAGTACTTC
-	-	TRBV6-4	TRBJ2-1	CASSDSQAIPYNEQFF	TGTGCCAGCAGTGACTCACAGGCCATCCCTTACAATGAGCAGTTCTTC
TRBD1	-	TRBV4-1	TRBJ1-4	CASSSKGAREKLFF	TGCGCCAGCAGCTCGAAGGGGGCGCGTGAAAAACTGTTTTTT
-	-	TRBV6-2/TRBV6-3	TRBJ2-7	CASSYSRQVTNYEQYF	TGTGCCAGCAGTTACTCTCGACAGGTTACGAACTACGAGCAGTACTTC
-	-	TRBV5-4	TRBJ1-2	CASSPTGYGYTF	TGTGCCAGCAGCCCCACCGGCTATGGCTACACCTTC
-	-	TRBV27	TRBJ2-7	CASSPQTSSSYEQYF	TGTGCCAGCAGTCCCCAGACTAGTTCCTCCTACGAGCAGTACTTC
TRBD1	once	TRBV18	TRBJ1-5	CASSPDRGRGQPQHF	TGTGCCAGCTCCCCAGACAGGGGGCGGGGGCAGCCCCAGCATTTT
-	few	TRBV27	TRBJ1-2	CASSLYQGRGGYTF	TGTGCCAGCAGTTTATATCAGGGTAGGGGCGGCTACACCTTC
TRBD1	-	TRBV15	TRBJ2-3	CATSRTGTTDTQYF	TGTGCCACCAGCAGGACAGGGACCACAGATACGCAGTATTTT
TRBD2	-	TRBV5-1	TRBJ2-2	CASSLSLTSGLNTGELFF	TGCGCCAGCAGCTTATCTCTGACTAGCGGGCTTAACACCGGGGAGCTGTTTTTT
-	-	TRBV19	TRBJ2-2	CASRVGQNTGELFF	TGTGCCAGTAGGGTGGGCCAAAACACCGGGGAGCTGTTTTTT
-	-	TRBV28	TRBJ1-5	CASSPPGSNQPQHF	TGTGCCAGCAGCCCCCCCGGTAGCAATCAGCCCCAGCATTTT
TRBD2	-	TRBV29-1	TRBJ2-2	CSVELPMGAGGGTGELFF	TGCAGCGTTGAACTTCCGATGGGAGCGGGAGGGGGCACCGGGGAGCTGTTTTTT
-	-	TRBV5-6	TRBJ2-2	CASSLGQRTGELFF	TGTGCCAGCAGCTTGGGACAGCGAACCGGGGAGCTGTTTTTT
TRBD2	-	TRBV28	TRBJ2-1	CASSPTGGGSLDEQFF	TGTGCCAGCAGTCCAACAGGCGGCGGGAGCTTAGATGAGCAGTTCTTC
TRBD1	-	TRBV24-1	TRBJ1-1	CATRTGQGEAFF	TGTGCCACCAGGACGGGACAGGGGGAAGCTTTCTTT
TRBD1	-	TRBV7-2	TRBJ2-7	CASSLSGDRVHEQYF	TGTGCCAGCAGCTTAAGCGGGGACAGGGTCCACGAGCAGTACTTC
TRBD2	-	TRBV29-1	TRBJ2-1	CSVEDPPSAGDYNEQFF	TGCAGCGTTGAAGATCCGCCCTCGGCGGGAGACTACAATGAGCAGTTCTTC
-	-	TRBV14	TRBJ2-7	CASSQDSPYEQYF	TGTGCCAGCAGCCAAGATAGCCCGTACGAGCAGTACTTC
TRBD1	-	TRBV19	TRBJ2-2	CASSGQGFNTGELFF	TGTGCCAGTAGTGGACAGGGGTTCAACACCGGGGAGCTGTTTTTT
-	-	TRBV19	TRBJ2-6	CASSMFNSGANVLTF	TGTGCCAGTAGTATGTTCAACTCTGGGGCCAACGTCCTGACTTTC
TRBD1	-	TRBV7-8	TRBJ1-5	CASSLAFTGGDQPQHF	TGTGCCAGCAGCTTAGCATTTACAGGGGGCGATCAGCCCCAGCATTTT
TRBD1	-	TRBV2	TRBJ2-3	CASNRDRPTDTQYF	TGTGCCAGCAACCGGGACAGACCCACAGATACGCAGTATTTT
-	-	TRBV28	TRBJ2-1	CASSLMAGTYNEQFF	TGTGCCAGCAGTTTAATGGCAGGAACCTACAATGAGCAGTTCTTC
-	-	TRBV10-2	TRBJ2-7	CASSEWGPDEQYF	TGCGCCAGCAGTGAGTGGGGGCCCGACGAGCAGTACTTC